Sequencing of this TCR beta chain was carried out in a study of regulatory T cells in long-lasting Graves disease (dated by TCRdb to about 2021). For context, the study as a whole: In the newly diagnosed Graves' disease group, patients had been taking antithyroid drugs for less than 3 months. The study was conducted in China and was registered as a clinical trial. A total of roughly 35 samples were covered by TCR sequencing, comprising around 13 persistent and approximately 20 newly diagnosed Graves' disease patients. This study used TCR sequencing and RNA sequencing of peripheral blood to compare persistent Graves' disease patients against newly diagnosed Graves' disease patients. Findings and caveats that apply to the study as a whole: More public clonotypes were shared among persistent patients (roughly 2,700) than among newly diagnosed patients (approximately 1,000). Sequencing and analysis were restricted to the TCR beta chain. Compared with newly diagnosed patients, patients with persistent Graves' disease had lower TCR Shannon entropy and fewer highly expanded clones, which suggests clonal expansion. Persistent disease showed preferential use of TRBV28, TRBJ1-2 and TRBJ2-5, whereas newly diagnosed disease favored TRBV20-1 and TRBJ2-1. The authors acknowledged the small sample size as a limitation that may reduce accuracy. The study examined only peripheral blood because the primary lesion, thyroid tissue, could not be accessed.

This clonotype was found many times. Its binding antigen is unknown. Qualities for individual bases were not recorded, and no much larger clone is one base off. This sample's time point label indicates: newly diagnosed GD, antithyroid drugs for less than 3 months. For both TCR sequencing and RNA sequencing, RNA was extracted from PBMCs using TRIzol. The diagnosis of Graves' disease followed American Thyroid Association guidelines. Patients were recruited from an endocrinology department in Xi'an, China. Each patient gave approximately 9.7 milliliters of peripheral blood, collected in an EDTA anticoagulant tube. Ficoll Paque Plus density gradient separation was used to isolate PBMCs, and no additional T cell sorting was done. An Agilent 2100 Bioanalyzer and agarose gel were used to check RNA quality, while a NanoDrop 2000 measured RNA concentration. CDR1 and CDR2, per the germline V gene, are MNHNS and SASEGT. Ends trimmed: V by 0 bases, J by 4 bases; bases unmatched to a gene: 11. Measured from the cysteine to the phenylalanine, the CDR3 is 17 residues long. Only CDR3 DNA remains: 51 bases, in frame from the first base.

The library was built by means of multiplex PCR. Instrument used: Illumina HiSeq 4000. To build TCR beta libraries, CDR3 regions were amplified by Arm-PCR using iRepertoire HTBI primers. Gel purification was performed on PCR products prior to sequencing. On the study's bioinformatics: Gene usage analysis of CDR3 amino acid clonotypes used the approximately 62 TRBV and some 13 TRBJ segments found across samples. COPE and FqMerger were used to merge the filtered high-quality paired reads into contigs. Contigs were aligned with BLAST to IMGT TRBV, TRBD and TRBJ reference genes, and CDR3 was defined per IMGT. Clonotypes above 0.1% frequency were classified as highly expanded clones. Shannon entropy served as the measure of repertoire diversity, while the Gini coefficient captured V-J evenness. Public clonotypes were defined as clonotypes shared by more than one individual. The raw public data were reprocessed by TCRdb itself: fastp quality trimming at Q25, MiXCR clonotype calling, in-frame beta chains only. Each CDR3 protein appears once, grouped with its most common genes and DNA. The V and J calls here are based on TCRdb, not the publication. For this sample the table gives more than 400,000 distinct CDR3 sequences, of which roughly 16% were detected only once. About 12% of the sample rests with the top ten.

These data were also reused for a study on T cells in Graves' hyperthyroidism and ophthalmopathy. The second paper further reports: Graves' hyperthyroidism was defined as stable when no progression to ophthalmopathy occurred over 18 months of follow-up. The hyperthyroidism patients were between 18 and 65 years old and newly diagnosed, with a disease duration of less than 2 months. Patients with uncontrolled infections, other autoimmune diseases, pregnancy or lactation were excluded. Diagnoses were established on the basis of clinical symptoms, serum thyroxine and TRAb, thyroid ultrasound, and orbital computed tomography. The first round of RT-PCR for the TCR CDR3 was performed with the HTBI primer set and the Qiagen OneStep RT-PCR kit. Blood samples also contained most of the expanded thyroid clonotypes (frequency above 0.001), which suggests that blood repertoires may reflect thyroid immune responses. In cross-validation, a model built on a 13 V-J signature told ophthalmopathy apart from stable hyperthyroidism with about 90% sensitivity and approximately 81% specificity, and in testing the same model reached 80%/75%. In validation, the model predicted progression to ophthalmopathy with roughly 70% sensitivity and less than 75% specificity, a median of approximately 6.7 months before onset. To identify TCR V-J signatures that set the groups apart, the researchers used a discovery cohort of 90 to 100 patients, made up of about 44 with Graves' ophthalmopathy and around 58 with stable Graves' hyperthyroidism. Prospective prediction of ophthalmopathy was tested in an independent validation cohort consisting of 18 hyperthyroidism patients and approximately 16 patients who later progressed to ophthalmopathy. The approximately 98 discovery patients were randomly divided into training and test sets at a 7:3 ratio. In addition, the study compared T-cell repertoires in thyroid tissue and in blood from about 6 Graves' hyperthyroidism patients. Once sampling was done, hyperthyroidism patients were given methimazole at a starting dose of 30 mg daily, whereas ophthalmopathy patients were given high-dose intravenous methylprednisolone. A second multiplex PCR round built the libraries, followed by size selection and purification. Sequencing of the libraries was done on an Illumina HiSeq2000 using paired-end 100 bp reads. SOAPnuke was used to process the raw data, throwing out any read that contained adapters or uncalled bases, had a mean Phred below 15, or lacked an exact constant-primer or identifier match. COPE v1.2.5 was used to merge the high-quality paired reads, and each unique nucleotide sequence was defined as a clonotype. MiTCR v1.1 was used to align the clonotypes against IMGT TRBV, TRBD and TRBJ reference segments. Analysis was restricted to V-J combinations with a frequency above 0.0001, which covered about 99% of repertoires. A TCS score was defined as the ratio between F50 (clonal expansion) and ExV (chaos), using BLOSUM62-based TCRdist between CDR3 peptides within each V-J. Welch's t-statistics and random forest reduced 500 to 650 V-J features to fewer than 15, which were used in a naive Bayes classifier (R e1071). Sample size was not statistically predetermined, and blinding of investigators to group allocation was not performed. The paper describes TCR Vbeta CDR3 sequencing of 135 peripheral blood samples, made up of 40 to 45 ophthalmopathy patients, 70 to 80 hyperthyroidism patients and around 17 progressor patients.

The receptor comes from a man aged 35 to 55 with Graves disease. Donor details come from another sample of the same person, matched by shared clones. The rearranged chain carries TRBV6-1 and TRBJ1-2; a stretch of 7 junction bases matches TRBD1. This sample comprised peripheral blood mononuclear cells (PBMCs), obtained at new diagnosis, from a patient treated with antithyroid drugs. The bases are TGTGCCAGCAGTGAAGCCCCCGTCCTGGGACAGCTCTATGGCTACACCTTC. Its product reads: CASSEAPVLGQLYGYTF.